This T cell receptor (beta chain) was sequenced for a study of blood T cell repertoires in COVID-19. In the study overall: Italy, Spain and the United States were the sources of the convalescent and acute COVID-19 samples. T cells, B-cell-depleted T cells, or PBMCs supplied cDNA or gDNA.

Per the original data handling: Reference gene primer amplification in the assay estimated nucleated cell counts. This table comes from immunoSEQ multiplex PCR, and its TCRdb copy is limited to in-frame clones, with some not included. V, J and clone size are taken as reported in that table, and D and trimming were inferred from the DNA itself. The sample lists 60,000 to 75,000 clones; around 80% were seen once. CDR1 is MDHEN, CDR2 SYDVKM, per germline. V dropped 8 bases and J dropped 5 bases, with 9 bases sitting between them. The length of the CDR3 is 11 residues. Source material: peripheral blood. The chain carries TRBV28 and TRBJ2-5; D gene uncertain. This receptor was identified in a man between 60 and 70 years old with active or convalescent COVID-19. CDR3 in DNA: TGTGCCAGCCGAGCGCGGGAGACCCAGTACTTC. It codes for CASRARETQYF.